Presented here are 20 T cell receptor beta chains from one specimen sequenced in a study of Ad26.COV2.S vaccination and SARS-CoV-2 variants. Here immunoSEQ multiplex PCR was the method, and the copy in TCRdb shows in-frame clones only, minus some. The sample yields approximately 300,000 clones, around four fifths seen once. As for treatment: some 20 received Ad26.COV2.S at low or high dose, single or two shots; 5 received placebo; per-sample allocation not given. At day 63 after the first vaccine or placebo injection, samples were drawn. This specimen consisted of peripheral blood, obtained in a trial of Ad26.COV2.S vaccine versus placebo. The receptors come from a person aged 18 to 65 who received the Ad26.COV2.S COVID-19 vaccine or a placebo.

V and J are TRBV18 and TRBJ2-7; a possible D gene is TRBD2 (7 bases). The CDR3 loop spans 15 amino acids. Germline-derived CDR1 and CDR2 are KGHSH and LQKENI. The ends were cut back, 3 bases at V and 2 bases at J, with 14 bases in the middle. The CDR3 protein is CASSPGGGAAYEQYF. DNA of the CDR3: TGTGCCAGCTCACCCGGCGGGGGCGCTGCCTACGAGCAGTACTTC.

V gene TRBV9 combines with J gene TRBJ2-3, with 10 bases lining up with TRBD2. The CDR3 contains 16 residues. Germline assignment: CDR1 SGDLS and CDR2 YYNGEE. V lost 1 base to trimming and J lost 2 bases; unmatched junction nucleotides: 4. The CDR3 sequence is CASSVTSGVFTDTQYF. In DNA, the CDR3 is TGTGCCAGCAGCGTAACTAGCGGGGTATTCACAGATACGCAGTATTTT.

CDR3 sequence reads: CASGRQSNQPQHF. The DNA of the CDR3 is TGTGCCAGCGGGCGGCAGTCCAATCAGCCCCAGCATTTT. This rearrangement joins TRBV2 to TRBJ1-5; D is unresolved. The germline gives CDR1 SNHLY, CDR2 FYNNEI. V was trimmed by 8 bases and J by 3 bases, leaving 11 bases between them. The CDR3 is 13 amino acids.

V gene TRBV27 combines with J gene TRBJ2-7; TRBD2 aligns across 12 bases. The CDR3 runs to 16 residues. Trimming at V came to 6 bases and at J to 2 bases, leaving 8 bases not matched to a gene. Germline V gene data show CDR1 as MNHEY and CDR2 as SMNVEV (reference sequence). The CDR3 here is CASRPRLAGETYEQYF. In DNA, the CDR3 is TGTGCCAGCAGGCCGAGACTAGCGGGGGAAACCTACGAGCAGTACTTC.

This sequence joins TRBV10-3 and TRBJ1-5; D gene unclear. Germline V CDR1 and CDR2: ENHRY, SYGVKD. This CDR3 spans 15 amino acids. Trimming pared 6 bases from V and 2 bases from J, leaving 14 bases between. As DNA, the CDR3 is TGTGCCATCAGCTTGAGTTTAAGGGGCAATCAGCCCCAGCATTTT. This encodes CAISLSLRGNQPQHF.

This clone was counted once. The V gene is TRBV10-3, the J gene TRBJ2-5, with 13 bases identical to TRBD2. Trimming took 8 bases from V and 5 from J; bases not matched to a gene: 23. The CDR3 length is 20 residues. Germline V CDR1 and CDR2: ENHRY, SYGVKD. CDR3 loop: CAIQPRPTSGGPGSWETQYF. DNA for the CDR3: TGTGCCATCCAGCCCAGACCGACTAGCGGGGGGCCCGGGTCATGGGAGACCCAGTACTTC.

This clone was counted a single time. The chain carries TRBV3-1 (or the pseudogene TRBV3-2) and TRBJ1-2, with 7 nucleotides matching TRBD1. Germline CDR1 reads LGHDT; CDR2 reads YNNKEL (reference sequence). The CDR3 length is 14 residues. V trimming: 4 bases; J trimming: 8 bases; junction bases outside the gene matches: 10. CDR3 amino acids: CASSPSGGDRGYTF. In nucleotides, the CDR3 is TGTGCCAGCAGCCCCTCCGGTGGGGACAGAGGCTACACCTTC.

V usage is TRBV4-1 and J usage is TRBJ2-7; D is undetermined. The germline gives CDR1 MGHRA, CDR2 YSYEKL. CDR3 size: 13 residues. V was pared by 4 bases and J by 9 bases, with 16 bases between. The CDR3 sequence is CASSLPTEPRQYF. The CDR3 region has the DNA TGCGCCAGCAGCCTTCCGACCGAGCCTAGGCAGTACTTC.

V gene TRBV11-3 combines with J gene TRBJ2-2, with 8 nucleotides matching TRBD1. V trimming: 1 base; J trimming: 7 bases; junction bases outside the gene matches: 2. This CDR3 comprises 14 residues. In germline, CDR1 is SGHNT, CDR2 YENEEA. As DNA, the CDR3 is TGTGCCAGCAGCTTAGGACAGGGGAACGGGGAGCTGTTTTTT. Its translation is CASSLGQGNGELFF.

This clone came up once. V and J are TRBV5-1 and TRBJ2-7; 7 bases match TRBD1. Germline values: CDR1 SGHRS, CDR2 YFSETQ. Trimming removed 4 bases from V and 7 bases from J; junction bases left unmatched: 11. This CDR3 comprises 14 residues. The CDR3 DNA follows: TGCGCCAGCAGCACCGGGACAGTCCCTCTGGAGCAGTACTTC. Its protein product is CASSTGTVPLEQYF.

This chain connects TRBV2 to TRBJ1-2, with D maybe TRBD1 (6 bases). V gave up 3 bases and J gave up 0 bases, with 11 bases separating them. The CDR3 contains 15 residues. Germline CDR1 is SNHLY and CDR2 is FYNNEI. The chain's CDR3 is CASSDTGLANYGYTF. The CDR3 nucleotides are TGTGCCAGCAGTGATACAGGGTTAGCTAACTATGGCTACACCTTC. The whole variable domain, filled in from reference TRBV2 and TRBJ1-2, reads EPEVTQTPSHQVTQMGQEVILRCVPISNHLYFYWYRQILGQKVEFLVSFYNNEISEKSEIFDDQFSVERPDGSNFTLKIRSTKLEDSAMYFCASSDTGLANYGYTFGSGTRLTVV.

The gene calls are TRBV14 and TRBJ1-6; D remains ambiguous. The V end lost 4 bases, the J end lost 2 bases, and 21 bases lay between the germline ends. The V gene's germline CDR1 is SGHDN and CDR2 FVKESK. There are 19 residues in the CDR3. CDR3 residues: CASSPSRRVSIPYNSPLHF. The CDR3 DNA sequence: TGTGCCAGCAGCCCGTCACGTCGAGTCTCCATACCCTATAATTCACCCCTCCACTTT.

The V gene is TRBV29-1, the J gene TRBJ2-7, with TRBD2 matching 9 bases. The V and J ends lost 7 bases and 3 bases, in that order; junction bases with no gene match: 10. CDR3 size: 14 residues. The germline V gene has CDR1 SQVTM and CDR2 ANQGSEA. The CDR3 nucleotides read TGCAGCGCAGATAGCGGGGGACAGTTCTACGAGCAGTACTTC. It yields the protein CSADSGGQFYEQYF.

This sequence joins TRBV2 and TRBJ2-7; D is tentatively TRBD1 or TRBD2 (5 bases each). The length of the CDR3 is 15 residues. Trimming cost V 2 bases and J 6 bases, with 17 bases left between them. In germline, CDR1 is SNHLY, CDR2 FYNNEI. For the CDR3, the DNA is TGTGCCAGCAGTGAAAATTATGGGGGAGTTCGCGAGCAGTACTTC. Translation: CASSENYGGVREQYF. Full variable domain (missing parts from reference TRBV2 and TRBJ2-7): EPEVTQTPSHQVTQMGQEVILRCVPISNHLYFYWYRQILGQKVEFLVSFYNNEISEKSEIFDDQFSVERPDGSNFTLKIRSTKLEDSAMYFCASSENYGGVREQYFGPGTRLTVT.

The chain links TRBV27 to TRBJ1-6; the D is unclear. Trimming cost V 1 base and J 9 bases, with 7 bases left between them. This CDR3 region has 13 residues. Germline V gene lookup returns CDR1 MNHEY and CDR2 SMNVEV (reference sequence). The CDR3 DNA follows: TGTGCCAGCAGTTTATTCCAGTCTTCACCCCTCCACTTT. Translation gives CASSLFQSSPLHF.

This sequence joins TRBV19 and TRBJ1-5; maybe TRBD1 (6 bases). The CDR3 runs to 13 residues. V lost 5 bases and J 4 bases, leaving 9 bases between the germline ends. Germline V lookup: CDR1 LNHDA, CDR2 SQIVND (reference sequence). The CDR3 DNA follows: TGTGCCAGTAGTGTAACAGGGAATCAGCCCCAGCATTTT. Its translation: CASSVTGNQPQHF. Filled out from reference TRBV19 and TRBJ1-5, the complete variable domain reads DGGITQSPKYLFRKEGQNVTLSCEQNLNHDAMYWYRQDPGQGLRLIYYSQIVNDFQKGDIAEGYSVSREKKESFPLTVTSAQKNPTAFYLCASSVTGNQPQHFGDGTRLSIL.

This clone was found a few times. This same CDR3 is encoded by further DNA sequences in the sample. The CDR3 sequence is CASSLAGSNYGYTF. CDR3 nucleotide sequence: TGCGCCAGCAGCTTGGCGGGGAGCAACTATGGCTACACCTTC. The chain carries TRBV5-1 and TRBJ1-2; D not certain. V lost 0 bases, J lost 2 bases, and 8 bases lay in between. The CDR3 is 14 amino acids. Germline assignment: CDR1 SGHRS and CDR2 YFSETQ.

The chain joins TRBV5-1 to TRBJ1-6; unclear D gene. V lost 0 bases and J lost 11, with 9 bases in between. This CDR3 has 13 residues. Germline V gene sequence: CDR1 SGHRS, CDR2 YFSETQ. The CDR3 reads CASSLASDPPLHF. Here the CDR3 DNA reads TGCGCCAGCAGCTTGGCCTCGGACCCACCCCTCCACTTT.

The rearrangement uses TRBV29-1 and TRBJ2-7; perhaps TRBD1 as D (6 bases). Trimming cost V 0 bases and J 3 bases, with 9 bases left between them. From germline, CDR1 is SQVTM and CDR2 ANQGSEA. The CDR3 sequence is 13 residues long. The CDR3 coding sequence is TGCAGCGTTGAAGATACAGGGATCTACGAGCAGTACTTC. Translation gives CSVEDTGIYEQYF.

In DNA, the CDR3 is TGTGCCAGCAGCTTAGTCGGGGGGGGTAACACCGGGGAGCTGTTTTTT. The encoded protein is CASSLVGGGNTGELFF. The V gene is TRBV7-2, the J gene TRBJ2-2, with 8 bases fitting TRBD2. V shed 1 base, J shed 2 bases, and the junction held 3 bases outside the gene matches. CDR3 length equals 16 residues. Germline lookup yields CDR1 SGHTA and CDR2 FQGNSA.